A selection of T cell receptor beta chains follows, all from one sample in a study of cytomegalovirus exposure and HLA in healthy donors. TCRdb keeps only in-frame clones here, not all; method: immunoSEQ multiplex PCR. The sample lists about 230,000 clones, approximately 90% occurring once. Sequencing was performed on PBMCs. These receptors all come from a woman aged 18-29 years in good health and CMV-seronegative. Each CDR3 is given with its conserved first and last residue. The order of the fields is V gene, J gene, clone size, D gene, CDR3 protein, CDR3 DNA. D genes are given only for firm matches. The size of a clone is reported for some rows only, either as once, few or many, or as a class for expanded clones.

V: TRBV6-5; J: TRBJ2-7; size: .; D: TRBD1; CDR3: CASNRQGPFYEQYF; DNA: TGTGCCAGCAACCGACAGGGACCCTTCTACGAGCAGTACTTC
V: TRBV5-1; J: TRBJ2-1; size: once; D: .; CDR3: CASSVNRRPSYNEQFF; DNA: TGCGCCAGCAGCGTTAACAGGAGACCCTCCTACAATGAGCAGTTCTTC
V: TRBV5-6; J: TRBJ1-2; size: .; D: TRBD1; CDR3: CASSLRLGDSRGWGYTF; DNA: TGTGCCAGCAGCTTGAGGTTGGGGGACAGTCGAGGATGGGGCTACACCTTC
V: TRBV5-1; J: TRBJ2-5; size: .; D: TRBD2; CDR3: CASRFGLAGSETQYF; DNA: TGCGCCAGCAGATTTGGACTAGCGGGTTCGGAGACCCAGTACTTC
V: TRBV5-4; J: TRBJ1-2; size: .; D: .; CDR3: CASSLSGDYGYTF; DNA: TGTGCCAGCAGCTTGTCCGGGGACTATGGCTACACCTTC
V: TRBV11-3; J: TRBJ2-1; size: .; D: TRBD1; CDR3: CASSLEGTGINNEQFF; DNA: TGTGCCAGCAGCTTAGAGGGGACAGGGATAAACAATGAGCAGTTCTTC
V: TRBV10-3; J: TRBJ1-2; size: .; D: .; CDR3: CATMDRLLYGYTF; DNA: TGTGCCACAATGGACCGACTACTCTATGGCTACACCTTC
V: TRBV11-2; J: TRBJ1-1; size: .; D: .; CDR3: CASSLVNRPYTEAFF; DNA: TGTGCCAGCAGCTTAGTGAACAGACCTTACACTGAAGCTTTCTTT
V: TRBV5-4; J: TRBJ2-7; size: once; D: TRBD2; CDR3: CASSPRTSGTYEQYF; DNA: TGTGCCAGCAGCCCTCGGACTAGCGGAACCTACGAGCAGTACTTC
V: TRBV10-2; J: TRBJ2-1; size: .; D: TRBD2; CDR3: CASSLTSGGINEQFF; DNA: TGCGCCAGCAGTTTGACTAGCGGGGGGATCAATGAGCAGTTCTTC
V: TRBV19; J: TRBJ2-5; size: .; D: .; CDR3: CASSTWRGGPQETQYF; DNA: TGTGCCAGTAGTACGTGGAGGGGTGGCCCACAAGAGACCCAGTACTTC
V: TRBV9; J: TRBJ2-1; size: .; D: .; CDR3: CASSAQGASGPYNEQFF; DNA: TGTGCCAGCAGCGCACAGGGGGCTAGCGGGCCCTACAATGAGCAGTTCTTC
V: TRBV11-2; J: TRBJ2-1; size: .; D: TRBD2; CDR3: CASSLWRERGGNEQFF; DNA: TGTGCCAGCAGCTTATGGCGGGAGAGGGGCGGCAATGAGCAGTTCTTC
V: TRBV5-1; J: TRBJ1-2; size: once; D: TRBD1; CDR3: CASSLSSGTGGDGYTF; DNA: TGCGCCAGCAGTTTATCTTCCGGGACAGGGGGCGATGGCTACACCTTC
V: TRBV20-1; J: TRBJ1-1; size: .; D: TRBD1; CDR3: CSAVGQGEAFF; DNA: TGCAGTGCAGTTGGACAGGGTGAAGCTTTCTTT
V: TRBV27; J: TRBJ2-7; size: .; D: .; CDR3: CASSFLGQRSYEQYF; DNA: TGTGCCAGCAGTTTTTTGGGACAACGATCCTACGAGCAGTACTTC
V: TRBV5-6; J: TRBJ2-1; size: .; D: TRBD2; CDR3: CASSLSGSSYNEQFF; DNA: TGTGCCAGCAGCCTTAGCGGGAGCTCCTACAATGAGCAGTTCTTC
V: TRBV21-1; J: TRBJ1-1; size: few; D: .; CDR3: CASSNTMGATEAFF; DNA: TGTGCCAGCAGCAATACGATGGGGGCAACTGAAGCTTTCTTT
V: TRBV27; J: TRBJ2-3; size: .; D: .; CDR3: CASSFVAPRSTDTQYF; DNA: TGTGCCAGCAGTTTTGTAGCTCCCCGTAGCACAGATACGCAGTATTTT
V: TRBV7-2; J: TRBJ2-7; size: .; D: TRBD1; CDR3: CASTRQGASEQYF; DNA: TGTGCCAGCACCCGACAGGGGGCCAGCGAGCAGTACTTC
V: TRBV7-8; J: TRBJ2-5; size: .; D: .; CDR3: CASSADWRQTQYF; DNA: TGTGCCAGCAGCGCGGACTGGCGGCAGACCCAGTACTTC
V: TRBV7-9; J: TRBJ2-2; size: .; D: TRBD2; CDR3: CSSDYRVQRDFTGELFF; DNA: TGTTCCAGCGACTACCGGGTTCAGCGGGACTTCACCGGGGAGCTGTTTTTT
V: TRBV7-2; J: TRBJ2-7; size: .; D: TRBD1; CDR3: CATGTEAYEQYF; DNA: TGTGCCACCGGGACAGAAGCCTACGAGCAGTACTTC
V: TRBV5-1; J: TRBJ1-5; size: .; D: .; CDR3: CASSLVVGQPQHF; DNA: TGCGCCAGCAGCTTGGTTGTCGGTCAGCCCCAGCATTTT
V: TRBV15; J: TRBJ2-1; size: .; D: .; CDR3: CATSSGVMGGSYNEQFF; DNA: TGTGCCACCAGCAGTGGTGTTATGGGGGGCTCCTACAATGAGCAGTTCTTC
V: TRBV21-1; J: TRBJ1-3; size: once; D: .; CDR3: CASSKATGYRNTIYF; DNA: TGTGCCAGCAGCAAAGCGACAGGGTACAGAAACACCATATATTTT